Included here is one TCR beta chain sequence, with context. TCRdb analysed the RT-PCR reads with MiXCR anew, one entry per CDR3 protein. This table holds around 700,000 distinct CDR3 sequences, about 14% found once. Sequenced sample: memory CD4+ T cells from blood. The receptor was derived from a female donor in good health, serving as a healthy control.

In DNA form, the CDR3 reads TGTGCCAGCAGCTCCCGACTAGCGGGAGTGACAGATACGCAGTATTTT. Its protein product is CASSSRLAGVTDTQYF. The chain is built from TRBV7-2 and TRBJ2-3, with 12 bases that match TRBD2. The CDR3 covers 16 residues. CDR1 is SGHTA, CDR2 FQGNSA, per germline. V lost 4 bases and J lost 3; bases outside the gene matches: 5.